This T cell receptor beta chain was recovered during a study of T cell clones after liver transplantation. Study as a whole: A pre-transplant mixed lymphocyte reaction with TCRbeta sequencing defined graft-donor-reactive clones followed in post-transplant blood. Standard immunosuppression, with no induction, continued until 12-24 months after transplant.

Profiled with immunoSEQ multiplex PCR; TCRdb holds only in-frame clones, not every one. The table records roughly 120,000 clones, less than 95% of them present only once. This CDR3 comprises 15 residues. Trimming removed 0 bases at V and 5 bases at J, with 11 bases between. Germline values: CDR1 SGHDT, CDR2 YYEEEE. The origin of this receptor is a human patient who received a liver transplant. Some of these T cells may belong to the graft donor. This sample comprised CD4+ T cells from blood, obtained 12 months after liver transplant. This chain joins TRBV5-6 and TRBJ1-4; the D gene is possibly TRBD1 (6 bases). CDR3 loop: CASSLASGANEKLFF. The CDR3 DNA is TGTGCCAGCAGCTTGGCCTCAGGGGCAAATGAAAAACTGTTTTTT.